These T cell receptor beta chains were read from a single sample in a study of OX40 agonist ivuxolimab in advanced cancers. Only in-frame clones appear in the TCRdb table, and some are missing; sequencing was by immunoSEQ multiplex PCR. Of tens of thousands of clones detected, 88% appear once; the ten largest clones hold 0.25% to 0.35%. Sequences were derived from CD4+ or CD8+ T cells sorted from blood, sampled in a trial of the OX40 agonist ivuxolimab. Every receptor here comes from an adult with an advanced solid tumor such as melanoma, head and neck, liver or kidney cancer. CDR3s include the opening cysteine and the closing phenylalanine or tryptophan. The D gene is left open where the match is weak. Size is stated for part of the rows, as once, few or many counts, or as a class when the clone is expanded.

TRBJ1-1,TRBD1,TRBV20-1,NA,CSARADRAAFF,TGCAGTGCTAGAGCCGACAGGGCGGCTTTCTTT
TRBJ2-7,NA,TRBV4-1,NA,CASSQAGGFRDEQYF,TGCGCCAGCAGCCAAGCTGGAGGGTTCCGCGACGAGCAGTACTTC
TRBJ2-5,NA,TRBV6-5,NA,CASSRDRDRETQYF,TGTGCCAGCAGCCGAGACAGAGATCGAGAGACCCAGTACTTC
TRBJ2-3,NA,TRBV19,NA,CASSLGGGLGTDTQYF,TGTGCCAGTAGCCTTGGGGGGGGCCTAGGCACAGATACGCAGTATTTT
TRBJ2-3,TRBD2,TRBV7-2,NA,CASSRGLEDTQYF,TGTGCCAGCAGCCGGGGACTAGAAGATACGCAGTATTTT
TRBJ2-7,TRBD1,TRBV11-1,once,CASSTDRGYYEQYF,TGTGCCAGCAGTACGGACAGGGGCTACTACGAGCAGTACTTC
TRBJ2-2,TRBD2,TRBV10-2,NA,CASSEGLAGGLGELFF,TGCGCCAGCAGTGAGGGACTAGCGGGGGGCCTAGGGGAGCTGTTTTTT
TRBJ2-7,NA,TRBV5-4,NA,CASSLGQGRNEQYF,TGTGCCAGCAGCTTGGGGCAGGGACGTAACGAGCAGTACTTC
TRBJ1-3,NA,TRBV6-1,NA,CASVGLQGQGNTIYF,TGTGCCAGCGTGGGTTTACAAGGGCAAGGAAACACCATATATTTT
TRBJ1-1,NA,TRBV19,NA,CASRVPGANTEAFF,TGTGCCAGTAGGGTCCCGGGGGCGAACACTGAAGCTTTCTTT
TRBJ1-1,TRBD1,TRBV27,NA,CASRNAGTGGTEAFF,TGTGCCAGCAGAAACGCCGGGACAGGGGGCACTGAAGCTTTCTTT
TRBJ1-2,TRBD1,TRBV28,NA,CASSEGQARRSYTF,TGTGCCAGCAGTGAGGGACAGGCCCGTAGGAGCTACACCTTC
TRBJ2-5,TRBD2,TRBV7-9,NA,CASTEADGLAETQYF,TGTGCCAGCACCGAAGCGGATGGACTAGCGGAGACCCAGTACTTC
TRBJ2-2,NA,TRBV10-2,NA,CASRGGTSGGELFF,TGCGCCAGCAGAGGGGGGACTTCCGGCGGGGAGCTGTTTTTT
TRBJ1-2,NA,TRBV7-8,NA,CASSLSLASTSGGYTF,TGTGCCAGCAGCTTATCCCTTGCCAGCACCTCAGGTGGCTACACCTTC
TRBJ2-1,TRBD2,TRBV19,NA,CASKVVAAGGRDEQFF,TGTGCCAGTAAGGTTGTCGCAGCGGGGGGGCGTGATGAGCAGTTCTTC
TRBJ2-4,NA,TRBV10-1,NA,CASSDVASLIQYF,TGCGCCAGCAGTGATGTAGCTAGCCTCATTCAGTACTTC
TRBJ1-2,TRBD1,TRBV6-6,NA,CASSHGTDYGYTF,TGTGCCAGCAGCCACGGGACAGACTATGGCTACACCTTC
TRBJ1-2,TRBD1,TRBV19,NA,CASSIKGGALYGYTF,TGTGCCAGTAGTATTAAAGGGGGCGCCCTCTATGGCTACACCTTC
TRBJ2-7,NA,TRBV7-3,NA,CASSSPTGGGTYEQYF,TGTGCCAGCAGCTCACCGACAGGCGGAGGAACCTACGAGCAGTACTTC
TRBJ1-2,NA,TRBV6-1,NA,CASSASAGYTF,TGTGCCAGCAGTGCCTCAGCGGGCTACACCTTC
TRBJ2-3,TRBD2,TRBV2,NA,CASSEGPGGRTDTQYF,TGTGCCAGCAGTGAAGGGCCGGGGGGGCGCACAGATACGCAGTATTTT
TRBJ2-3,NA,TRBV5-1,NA,CASSSQGGGSTDTQYF,TGCGCCAGCAGCTCCCAAGGGGGGGGCAGCACAGATACGCAGTATTTT
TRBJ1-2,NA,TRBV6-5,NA,CASSYRNIQNPYGYTF,TGTGCCAGCAGTTACCGCAACATACAGAACCCCTATGGCTACACCTTC
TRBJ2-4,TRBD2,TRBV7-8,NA,CASSLALAGGLAKNIQYF,TGTGCCAGCAGCTTAGCGCTAGCGGGGGGGCTAGCCAAAAACATTCAGTACTTC
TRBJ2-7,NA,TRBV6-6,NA,CASSLSRHYEQYF,TGTGCCAGCAGTTTGTCCAGACACTACGAGCAGTACTTC
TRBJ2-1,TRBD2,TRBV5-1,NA,CASSLGEGPGGQFF,TGCGCCAGCAGCTTGGGGGAGGGGCCCGGCGGGCAGTTCTTC
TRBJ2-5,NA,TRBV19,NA,CASSRMQETQYF,TGTGCCAGTAGTAGAATGCAAGAGACCCAGTACTTC
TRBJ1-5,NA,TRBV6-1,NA,CASSAQSDVGQPQHF,TGTGCCAGCAGTGCCCAGAGTGATGTCGGTCAGCCCCAGCATTTT
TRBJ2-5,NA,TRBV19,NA,CASSIWGTETQYF,TGTGCCAGTAGTATTTGGGGTACGGAGACCCAGTACTTC
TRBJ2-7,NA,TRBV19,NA,CASSNVQGGEQYF,TGTGCCAGTAGTAATGTTCAGGGCGGCGAGCAGTACTTC
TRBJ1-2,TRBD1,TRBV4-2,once,CASSRDLTGGNYGYTF,TGTGCCAGCAGTCGCGACCTAACAGGGGGCAACTATGGCTACACCTTC
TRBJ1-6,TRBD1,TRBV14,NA,CASSPTGFYNSPLHF,TGTGCCAGCAGCCCGACAGGGTTCTATAATTCACCCCTCCACTTT
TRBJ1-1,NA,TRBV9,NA,CASSARDGFYTEAFF,TGTGCCAGCAGCGCCCGGGACGGATTTTACACTGAAGCTTTCTTT
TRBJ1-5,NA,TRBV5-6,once,CASSLTGRGASNQPQHF,TGTGCCAGCAGCCTGACCGGGCGGGGGGCTAGCAATCAGCCCCAGCATTTT